The 14 T cell receptor beta chains presented below share a single source sample, sequenced in a study of cytomegalovirus exposure and HLA in healthy donors. PCR employed 60 Vbeta and 13 Jbeta primers. The method was immunoSEQ multiplex PCR; TCRdb's version includes in-frame clones alone and lacks a portion of them. The table includes some 95,000 clones, under 85% detected once. The sequenced sample was PBMCs. These receptors originate from a man in his fifties or sixties in good health and CMV-seropositive.

Remarks on this clone: Other DNA sequences within the sample encode an identical CDR3. The chain is built from TRBV7-2 and TRBJ1-5, with D maybe TRBD1 (5 bases). The CDR3 extends over 13 amino acids. V was trimmed by 3 bases and J by 7 bases, leaving 10 bases between them. CDR1 and CDR2 from the germline V gene are SGHTA and FQGNSA. The CDR3 DNA reads TGTGCCAGCAGCTTGCGGGGGGACCAGCCCCAGCATTTT. It encodes CASSLRGDQPQHF.

This clone was observed once. V gene TRBV30 combines with J gene TRBJ1-2; D gene uncertain. The CDR3 has 16 amino acids. Germline CDR1 is GTSNPN and CDR2 is SVGIG (reference sequence). The V gene lost 3 bases and the J gene lost 4 bases, with 21 bases spanning the gap. The CDR3 protein is CAWSTPLAERRYGYTF. The CDR3 region has the DNA TGTGCCTGGAGCACCCCGTTGGCAGAGCGTCGCTATGGCTACACCTTC.

The genes are TRBV6-5 and TRBJ1-1; TRBD1 aligns across 7 bases. After removal of 6 bases from V and 3 bases from J, the junction contained 7 bases not matched to a gene. The CDR3 is 14 amino acids. Per germline, CDR1 MNHEY and CDR2 SVGAGI. CDR3 DNA: TGTGCCAGCAGCCCCTGGCAGGGGGACACTGAAGCTTTCTTT. As protein: CASSPWQGDTEAFF.

This rearrangement joins TRBV15 to TRBJ2-7, with 8 bases identical to TRBD1. Germline V gives CDR1 LNHNV, CDR2 YYDKDF (reference sequence). Trimming took 4 bases from V and 5 from J; bases not matched to a gene: 4. The CDR3 has 13 residues. CDR3 nucleotides: TGTGCCACCAGCACCCGACAGGGGAACGAGCAGTACTTC. Its translation is CATSTRQGNEQYF.

The J gene is TRBJ1-4, the V gene TRBV11-1, with a tentative D call TRBD1 (5 bases). Germline V gene lookup returns CDR1 SGHAT and CDR2 FQDESV (reference sequence). The CDR3 contains 15 residues. The V end was cut by 0 bases, the J end by 11 bases, with 16 bases between. CDR3 protein: CASSLARDPGGKLFF. The CDR3 region has the DNA TGTGCCAGCAGCTTAGCGCGGGACCCCGGCGGGAAACTGTTTTTT.

The chain couples TRBV7-9 to TRBJ2-7; 10 bases line up with TRBD1. The CDR3 loop spans 14 amino acids. Looked up from germline, CDR1 is SEHNR and CDR2 is FQNEAQ (reference sequence). With V trimmed by 7 bases and J by 2 bases, 5 bases remained unmatched. CDR3 in DNA: TGTGCCAGCACCAGACAGGGGGCGACCTACGAGCAGTACTTC. Amino acids: CASTRQGATYEQYF.

V and J are TRBV30 and TRBJ2-7; tentative D call: TRBD1 (6 bases). V lost 2 bases, J lost 2 bases, and 10 bases lay in between. The CDR3 totals 13 residues. The germline CDR1 and CDR2 sequences are GTSNPN and SVGIG (reference sequence). The CDR3 sequence is CAWSSGAPYEQYF. The CDR3 DNA is TGTGCCTGGAGTTCAGGGGCCCCCTACGAGCAGTACTTC.

The rearrangement uses TRBV10-3 and TRBJ1-1; 7 nucleotides match TRBD1. The CDR3 consists of 16 residues. CDR1 ENHRY and CDR2 SYGVKD come from the germline V gene. Trimming cost V 2 bases and J 0 bases; bases outside gene matches: 6. The CDR3 protein is CAISEAKTGLNTEAFF. In DNA, the CDR3 is TGTGCCATCAGTGAGGCCAAGACAGGGTTGAACACTGAAGCTTTCTTT.

This rearrangement joins TRBV6-5 to TRBJ1-4; D is unresolved. This CDR3 contains 13 residues. The V gene lost 5 bases and the J gene lost 7 bases, with 11 bases spanning the gap. The germline gives CDR1 MNHEY, CDR2 SVGAGI. CDR3 DNA sequence: TGTGCCAGCAGTCGGTATAGGAGTGAAAAACTGTTTTTT. Its protein is CASSRYRSEKLFF.

The V gene is TRBV2, the J gene TRBJ2-5; 9 bases match TRBD2. Per the germline V gene, CDR1 is SNHLY and CDR2 is FYNNEI. The CDR3 runs 15 residues. Losses at the gene ends were 5 bases for V and 4 bases for J; bases not matched to a gene: 8. CDR3 protein: CASSRGLAGSETQYF. The CDR3 DNA follows: TGTGCCAGCAGTAGGGGCCTAGCGGGGTCAGAGACCCAGTACTTC.

V gene TRBV18 combines with J gene TRBJ2-5; a weak D match, TRBD1 (5 bases). The end of the DNA aligns better with TRBJ2-7, so the J call may be wrong. The CDR3 runs 13 residues. Germline values: CDR1 KGHSH, CDR2 LQKENI. CDR3 coding DNA: TGTGCCAGCTCGCCGCAGGGAATCCACGAGCAGTACTTC. The encoded protein is CASSPQGIHEQYF.

The chain links TRBV28 to TRBJ2-1; 9 bases align to TRBD1. The CDR3 spans 15 residues. Losses at the gene ends were 7 bases for V and 7 bases for J; bases not matched to a gene: 11. In germline, CDR1 is MDHEN, CDR2 SYDVKM. The CDR3 here is CASTDPGQGWNEQFF. For the CDR3, the DNA is TGTGCCAGCACGGACCCGGGACAGGGTTGGAATGAGCAGTTCTTC.

This clone has just a few counts. This chain joins TRBV19 and TRBJ1-2; D remains ambiguous. Trimming pared 3 bases from V and 4 bases from J, leaving 15 bases between. The CDR3 covers 15 residues. Germline V lookup: CDR1 LNHDA, CDR2 SQIVND (reference sequence). The CDR3 nucleotides read TGTGCCAGTAGTATTAAGTCGGCGTCTAGCTATGGCTACACCTTC. The encoded protein is CASSIKSASSYGYTF.

CDR3 amino acids: CAISEGGEGYTF. Here the CDR3 DNA reads TGTGCCATCAGTGAAGGAGGGGAAGGCTACACCTTC. The V call is TRBV10-3, the J call TRBJ1-2; the D gene is possibly TRBD1 (5 bases). The germline V gene encodes CDR1 ENHRY and CDR2 SYGVKD. This CDR3 is built from 12 residues. Trimming pared 3 bases from V and 8 bases from J, leaving 10 bases between.